A single sample gave rise to the 14 T cell receptor beta chains below, sequenced in a study of control samples from healthy donors and cancer patients. Method: immunoSEQ multiplex PCR; TCRdb's copy keeps in-frame clones and lacks some. In the table there are 100,000 to 150,000 clones, more than 85% of which are singletons. What was sequenced was blood. The receptors here all came from a young man in good health.

The rearrangement links TRBV5-1 to TRBJ2-7, with 7 nucleotides matching TRBD2. The trim removed 7 bases at V and 2 bases at J, leaving 9 bases unmatched. Germline values: CDR1 SGHRS, CDR2 YFSETQ. The CDR3 extends over 14 amino acids. This chain's CDR3 is CASCLVSGAYEQYF. The CDR3 DNA reads as TGCGCCAGCTGCCTCGTGAGCGGGGCCTACGAGCAGTACTTC.

The chain has TRBV4-1 and TRBJ1-2; D perhaps matches TRBD1 (6 bases). V was cut by 2 bases and J by 12 bases, with 25 bases left in between. This CDR3 is 16 amino acids long. Germline V gene sequence: CDR1 MGHRA, CDR2 YSYEKL. Written as DNA, the CDR3 is TGCGCCAGCAGCCAAAGGGGAGGGACACAACCTATGAGGAACACCTTC. The encoded protein is CASSQRGGTQPMRNTF.

CDR3 loop: CSASRSGDGDTQYF. CDR3 DNA sequence: TGCAGTGCTAGTCGCTCAGGGGATGGAGATACGCAGTATTTT. The rearrangement links TRBV20-1 to TRBJ2-3; maybe TRBD1 (6 bases). This CDR3 region has 14 residues. Germline V gene sequence: CDR1 DFQATT, CDR2 SNEGSKA (reference sequence). Trimming removed 3 bases at V and 5 bases at J, with 15 bases between.

The rearrangement uses TRBV6-5 and TRBJ2-3; 8 bases agree with TRBD2. Germline V gene lookup returns CDR1 MNHEY and CDR2 SVGAGI. Unmatched junction bases numbered 4, after V lost 8 bases and J lost 0 bases. The CDR3 runs 14 residues. The CDR3 sequence: CASGSSGSTDTQYF. As DNA, the CDR3 is TGTGCCAGCGGGTCTAGCGGGAGCACAGATACGCAGTATTTT.

V gene TRBV6-5 combines with J gene TRBJ2-2; 8 bases fit TRBD2. This CDR3 spans 15 amino acids. The J segment lost 6 bases and the V segment lost 8 bases, leaving 11 bases of the junction unmatched. Germline V gene data show CDR1 as MNHEY and CDR2 as SVGAGI. The CDR3 here is CASYSGTSPPGELFF. In DNA form, the CDR3 reads TGTGCCAGCTACTCCGGGACTAGTCCCCCCGGGGAGCTGTTTTTT.

The V and J genes are TRBV14 and TRBJ2-5; D ambiguous. The germline CDR1 and CDR2 sequences are SGHDN and FVKESK. CDR3 length: 14 residues. The V gene lost 1 base and the J gene lost 5 bases, with 11 bases spanning the gap. The CDR3 region has the DNA TGTGCCAGCAGCCAAGTAGTGGGTCGGGAGACCCAGTACTTC. Its protein is CASSQVVGRETQYF.

The chain uses TRBV5-4 and TRBJ2-1; D is uncertain. Germline-derived CDR1 and CDR2 are SGHNT and YYREEE (reference sequence). The CDR3 has 19 amino acids. Trimming removed 0 bases at V and 0 bases at J, with 19 bases between. CDR3 DNA: TGTGCCAGCAGCTTGGCCCGTTTGGGGTTCCCGAGCTCCTACAATGAGCAGTTCTTC. This translates into CASSLARLGFPSSYNEQFF.

The chain carries TRBV19 and TRBJ2-5; D not certain. Germline CDR1 reads LNHDA; CDR2 reads SQIVND (reference sequence). The CDR3 runs to 14 residues. Trimming took 1 base from V and 5 from J, leaving 11 bases between them. The CDR3 nucleotides read TGTGCCAGTAGTATAGTGAGAGGAGCGGAGACCCAGTACTTC. This encodes CASSIVRGAETQYF.

The rearrangement joins TRBV7-2 to TRBJ2-7, with 9 bases that match TRBD2. Per germline, CDR1 SGHTA and CDR2 FQGNSA. The CDR3 spans 14 residues. The V segment lost 3 bases and the J segment 2 bases; nucleotides outside the gene matches: 2. The chain's CDR3 is CASSLTSGTYEQYF. The CDR3 DNA is TGTGCCAGCAGCTTGACTAGCGGAACCTACGAGCAGTACTTC.

The chain couples TRBV4-3 to TRBJ1-2, with D perhaps TRBD1 (5 bases). Trimming stripped 6 bases from V and 7 bases from J, with 24 bases between. The CDR3 is 16 amino acids. The germline gives CDR1 LGHNA, CDR2 YSLEER. CDR3 sequence (DNA): TGCGCCAGCAGACAAACTAGACCGGGACCGGGCGGTGGCTACACCTTC. This sequence encodes CASRQTRPGPGGGYTF.

This rearrangement joins TRBV3-1 (or the pseudogene TRBV3-2) to TRBJ1-1; D gene uncertain. Germline V lookup: CDR1 LGHDT, CDR2 YNNKEL (reference sequence). CDR3 length: 15 amino acids. Trimming shortened V by 1 base and J by 6 bases, and 15 bases separated the two germline ends. This CDR3 is CASSQGPLGGSEAFF. The CDR3, as DNA: TGTGCCAGCAGCCAAGGGCCGCTGGGAGGGTCTGAAGCTTTCTTT.

The V and J genes are TRBV6-2 or TRBV6-3 and TRBJ2-4; 11 nucleotides align to TRBD1. The V and J ends lost 2 bases and 9 bases, in that order; junction bases with no gene match: 9. The CDR3 is 16 residues long. In germline, CDR1 is MNHEY, CDR2 SVGEGT. This CDR3 is CASSYPRTGGAGIQYF. CDR3 in DNA: TGTGCCAGCAGTTACCCCCGGACAGGGGGCGCGGGCATTCAGTACTTC.

The chain combines TRBV10-1 with TRBJ1-1; TRBD1 agrees at 8 bases. The CDR3 covers 12 residues. Trimming took 4 bases from V and 11 from J; bases not matched to a gene: 6. The germline CDR1 and CDR2 sequences are WNHNN and SYGVQD (reference sequence). The CDR3 DNA sequence: TGCGCCAGCAGTGCCCCGGGACAGGAGGCTTTCTTT. Its protein is CASSAPGQEAFF.

The rearrangement joins TRBV5-6 to TRBJ2-3, with 14 positions matching TRBD2. The V gene's germline CDR1 is SGHDT and CDR2 YYEEEE. V gave up 4 bases and J gave up 9 bases; unmatched junction bases: 7. The CDR3 contains 15 residues. CDR3 protein: CASSMTSGRAETQYF. The CDR3 DNA reads as TGTGCCAGCAGCATGACTAGCGGGAGGGCGGAGACGCAGTATTTT.